The 21 T cell receptor beta chains below were found in one sample sequenced in a study of T cell responses to AZD1222 COVID-19 vaccine. Profiled with immunoSEQ multiplex PCR; TCRdb holds only in-frame clones, not every one. The sample lists 100,000 to 150,000 clones, approximately 90% occurring once. This material consisted of peripheral blood, taken 28 days after the second AZD1222 dose. These receptors originate from an adult who received the AZD1222 COVID-19 vaccine.

The chain links TRBV10-1 to TRBJ2-4; TRBD1 aligns across 8 bases. Germline assignment: CDR1 WNHNN and CDR2 SYGVQD (reference sequence). CDR3 length: 14 amino acids. The J segment lost 1 base and the V segment lost 11 bases, leaving 7 bases of the junction unmatched. The CDR3 DNA sequence: TGCGCCGCCAGGGGGCGAGTGGCCAAAAACATTCAGTACTTC. Translating gives CAARGRVAKNIQYF.

The chain carries TRBV5-1 and TRBJ2-3; no reliable D call. The CDR3 extends over 18 amino acids. The germline gives CDR1 SGHRS, CDR2 YFSETQ. Trimming left V 2 bases short and J 6 bases short, with 25 bases between. Here the CDR3 DNA reads TGCGCCAGCAGCTTCCTCGGGTCGGCGGTTGTAAATACCGATACGCAGTATTTT. Translated, it gives CASSFLGSAVVNTDTQYF. Using reference TRBV5-1 and TRBJ2-3 for the parts outside the CDR3, the full variable domain is KAGVTQTPRYLIKTRGQQVTLSCSPISGHRSVSWYQQTPGQGLQFLFEYFSETQRNKGNFPGRFSGRQFSNSRSEMNVSTLELGDSALYLCASSFLGSAVVNTDTQYFGPGTRLTVL.

The rearrangement links TRBV27 to TRBJ1-1; 9 nucleotides match TRBD1. The germline V gene has CDR1 MNHEY and CDR2 SMNVEV (reference sequence). CDR3 length: 15 amino acids. Germline trimming cut 4 bases from V and 5 bases from J; bases unmatched to any gene: 8. CDR3 bases: TGTGCCAGCAGTTCCGGGACAGGGTTAGGAACTGAAGCTTTCTTT. Translated, it gives CASSSGTGLGTEAFF.

The rearrangement joins TRBV28 to TRBJ2-7; 9 bases are a match to TRBD1. Trimming cost V 6 bases and J 3 bases; bases outside gene matches: 6. From germline, CDR1 is MDHEN and CDR2 SYDVKM. This CDR3 is built from 14 residues. The CDR3 nucleotides are TGTGCCAGCAGAGGGACAGGGAACTTCTACGAGCAGTACTTC. Protein product: CASRGTGNFYEQYF.

This clone showed up just a few times. The chain recombines TRBV7-3 with TRBJ2-3; no firm D call. The germline V gene has CDR1 SGHTA and CDR2 FQGTGA. Trimming left V 8 bases short and J 1 base short, with 16 bases between. The CDR3 loop spans 15 amino acids. CDR3: CASPLGGWCTDTQYF. CDR3 DNA sequence: TGTGCCAGCCCCCTAGGTGGGTGGTGCACAGATACGCAGTATTTT.

This rearrangement joins TRBV6-6 to TRBJ1-2; D remains ambiguous. CDR3 length: 12 amino acids. CDR1 is MNHNY and CDR2 is SVGAGI in the germline V gene (reference sequence). V lost 0 bases and J 6 bases, leaving 5 bases between the germline ends. The CDR3 DNA sequence: TGTGCCAGCAGTTACTCGACCGATGGCTACACCTTC. Protein: CASSYSTDGYTF.

V and J are TRBV20-1 and TRBJ2-5; no firm D call. The CDR3 sequence is 11 residues long. Trimming cost V 6 bases and J 4 bases, with 9 bases left between them. CDR1 and CDR2 (germline): DFQATT, SNEGSKA (reference sequence). The CDR3 is CSAALRETQYF. DNA for the CDR3: TGCAGTGCGGCCCTCCGAGAGACCCAGTACTTC.

In this sample, this clone turned up once. V usage is TRBV27 and J usage is TRBJ2-2; 8 positions match TRBD2. There are 16 residues in the CDR3. Trimming removed 5 bases from V and 2 bases from J; junction bases left unmatched: 7. The germline V gene has CDR1 MNHEY and CDR2 SMNVEV (reference sequence). As DNA, the CDR3 is TGTGCCAGCAGTACCAGACTAGCGAGTAACACCGGGGAGCTGTTTTTT. Its translation is CASSTRLASNTGELFF.

The chain joins TRBV28 to TRBJ1-3; D is undetermined. CDR3 length: 15 amino acids. Trimming left V 7 bases short and J 4 bases short, with 17 bases between. Germline V CDR1 and CDR2: MDHEN, SYDVKM. CDR3 loop: CASIGLGTPGNTIYF. The CDR3 DNA reads as TGTGCCAGCATCGGTCTTGGAACACCAGGAAACACCATATATTTT.

This chain uses TRBV2 with TRBJ1-1; D is uncertain. Germline V gene data show CDR1 as SNHLY and CDR2 as FYNNEI. Deletions cut 3 bases from V and 6 bases from J, with 5 bases between. There are 11 residues in the CDR3. The CDR3 loop reads CASSEYAEAFF. In nucleotides, the CDR3 is TGTGCCAGCAGTGAGTACGCTGAAGCTTTCTTT. Full variable domain (rest looked up from reference TRBV2 and TRBJ1-1): EPEVTQTPSHQVTQMGQEVILRCVPISNHLYFYWYRQILGQKVEFLVSFYNNEISEKSEIFDDQFSVERPDGSNFTLKIRSTKLEDSAMYFCASSEYAEAFFGQGTRLTVV.

The chain joins TRBV6-2 or TRBV6-3 to TRBJ2-7; unclear D gene. The V end was cut by 7 bases, the J end by 2 bases, with 15 bases between. Germline CDR1 MNHEY, CDR2 SVGEGT. This CDR3 spans 14 amino acids. The CDR3 DNA is TGTGCCAGCAACCCCGACGGCTACACCTACGAGCAGTACTTC. Translation: CASNPDGYTYEQYF.

This clone was seen a single time. The chain has TRBV19 and TRBJ2-7; D might be TRBD1 or TRBD2, each matching 5 bases. Deletions cut 3 bases from V and 4 bases from J, with 37 bases between. The CDR3 sequence is 22 residues long. CDR1 is LNHDA, CDR2 SQIVND, per germline (reference sequence). Here the CDR3 DNA reads TGTGCCAGTAGTATCATCTGGGCCGGGGCGCGGCCCAACCGAAGGGACGTTTACGAGCAGTACTTC. Its protein is CASSIIWAGARPNRRDVYEQYF.

The chain carries TRBV10-3 and TRBJ1-2, with 7 positions matching TRBD1. The CDR3 is 13 amino acids. Germline lookup yields CDR1 ENHRY and CDR2 SYGVKD. V shed 2 bases and J 5 bases; nucleotides not matched to a gene: 2. The CDR3 region is CAISETGEYGYTF. CDR3 nucleotide sequence: TGTGCCATCAGTGAGACAGGGGAATATGGCTACACCTTC.

Of note for this clone: Distinct nucleotide sequences in the sample also encode this CDR3. J is TRBJ1-5 and V is TRBV5-4, with D unclear. The CDR3 covers 13 residues. Trimming cost V 0 bases and J 5 bases, with 6 bases left between them. The germline CDR1 and CDR2 sequences are SGHNT and YYREEE (reference sequence). The CDR3 region is CASSLGRDQPQHF. CDR3 nucleotides: TGTGCCAGCAGCTTGGGACGTGATCAGCCCCAGCATTTT.

J is TRBJ2-7 and V is TRBV2, with 9 bases identical to TRBD1. The germline CDR1 and CDR2 sequences are SNHLY and FYNNEI. Trimming at V came to 2 bases and at J to 6 bases, leaving 5 bases not matched to a gene. This CDR3 spans 14 amino acids. CDR3 nucleotides: TGTGCCAGCAGTGAAACGGGACAGGGTGGCGAGCAGTACTTC. Translation gives CASSETGQGGEQYF.

This clone was seen a handful of times. The V and J genes are TRBV2 and TRBJ2-3; TRBD2 matches 12 bases. Germline V lookup: CDR1 SNHLY, CDR2 FYNNEI. Losses at the gene ends were 1 base for V and 3 bases for J; bases not matched to a gene: 2. This CDR3 is 16 amino acids long. The CDR3: CASSEGGLAGTDTQYF. The CDR3 DNA sequence: TGTGCCAGCAGTGAAGGAGGACTAGCGGGAACAGATACGCAGTATTTT.

The chain recombines TRBV6-5 with TRBJ1-4; tentative D call: TRBD1 (6 bases). The V and J ends lost 9 bases and 8 bases respectively, with 16 bases between them. The germline V gene encodes CDR1 MNHEY and CDR2 SVGAGI. This CDR3 comprises 13 residues. This CDR3 is CASAPGGGEKLFF. CDR3 DNA: TGTGCCAGTGCCCCCGGGGGCGGGGAAAAACTGTTTTTT.

V usage is TRBV19 and J usage is TRBJ2-1; the D gene could be TRBD1 or TRBD2 (5 bases each). Trimming stripped 6 bases from V and 14 bases from J, with 17 bases between. There are 12 residues in the CDR3. Germline-derived CDR1 and CDR2 are LNHDA and SQIVND (reference sequence). In DNA, the CDR3 is TGTGCCAGTAGCCCGGGACCTACAACCGAGTTCTTC. It yields the protein CASSPGPTTEFF.

The CDR3: CAWSVQGTNEKLFF. The CDR3, as DNA: TGTGCCTGGAGTGTACAGGGGACTAATGAAAAACTGTTTTTT. The chain has TRBV30 and TRBJ1-4, with 7 nucleotides matching TRBD1. With V trimmed by 0 bases and J by 2 bases, 0 bases remained unmatched. There are 14 residues in the CDR3. Per germline, CDR1 GTSNPN and CDR2 SVGIG (reference sequence). The full variable domain, completed using reference TRBV30 and TRBJ1-4, is SQTIHQWPATLVQPVGSPLSLECTVEGTSNPNLYWYRQAAGRGLQLLFYSVGIGQISSEVPQNLSASRPQDRQFILSSKKLLLSDSGFYLCAWSVQGTNEKLFFGSGTQLSVL.

The V gene is TRBV27, the J gene TRBJ2-1; D might be TRBD1 or TRBD2, each matching 5 bases. Per the germline V gene, CDR1 is MNHEY and CDR2 is SMNVEV (reference sequence). The V end was cut by 4 bases, the J end by 3 bases, with 16 bases between. The CDR3 totals 16 residues. The CDR3 sequence: CASSSYRGGNYNEQFF. DNA for the CDR3: TGTGCCAGCAGTTCCTACCGGGGCGGCAACTACAATGAGCAGTTCTTC.

The V gene is TRBV5-1, the J gene TRBJ2-7; weak D call: TRBD1 (5 bases). Germline values: CDR1 SGHRS, CDR2 YFSETQ. V was shortened by 0 bases and J by 1 base, with 8 bases between the two germline ends. The CDR3 totals 14 residues. DNA of the CDR3: TGCGCCAGCAGCTTGGACAGGCCTTCCTACGAGCAGTACTTC. Its translation is CASSLDRPSYEQYF. Filled out from reference TRBV5-1 and TRBJ2-7, the complete variable domain reads KAGVTQTPRYLIKTRGQQVTLSCSPISGHRSVSWYQQTPGQGLQFLFEYFSETQRNKGNFPGRFSGRQFSNSRSEMNVSTLELGDSALYLCASSLDRPSYEQYFGPGTRLTVT.